This T cell receptor beta chain is drawn from a study of T cell repertoires in aging, cancer and after chemotherapy. This CDR3 contains 14 residues. Germline CDR1 is SGHRS and CDR2 is YFSETQ. Trimming left V 0 bases short and J 6 bases short, with 12 bases between. Rearranged V-D-J TRB sequences were amplified with a mixed TRB-A/B primer pool. Each CDR3 protein gets one entry after TCRdb re-called the multiplex PCR reads with MiXCR. The sample lists a few thousand distinct CDR3 sequences; 35% were seen once. Amplification of TCR beta used genomic DNA extracted from peripheral blood. Material: blood. The genes are TRBV5-1 and TRBJ1-2; D is undetermined. The sequence was obtained from a human donor with a solid tumor. Here the CDR3 reads CASSLDSTVNGYTF. As DNA, the CDR3 is TGCGCCAGCAGCTTGGATTCAACAGTAAATGGCTACACCTTC.